This TCR beta chain came from a study of T cells in Graves' hyperthyroidism and ophthalmopathy. Each diagnosis drew on symptoms, thyroxine, TRAb, thyroid ultrasound and orbital computed tomography findings. This clonotype has a count of ten or more. Amplification of TCR beta CDR3 regions used RNA as the template. An initial round of RT-PCR targeting the TCR CDR3 relied on the HTBI primer set. TCRdb called the multiplex PCR reads again in MiXCR, with one record for every CDR3 protein. The sample holds 540,000 or so distinct CDR3 sequences, less than 20% seen once. Germline CDR1 is DFQATT and CDR2 is SNEGSKA (reference sequence). This CDR3 spans 13 amino acids. Trimming shortened V by 6 bases and J by 0 bases, and 9 bases separated the two germline ends.

The V gene is TRBV20-1, the J gene TRBJ1-3, with D unresolved. This clonotype originated in a woman aged 25-40 years with Graves' hyperthyroidism. Sequencing used blood. CDR3 coding DNA: TGCAGTGCCCTCGGGCCCTCTGGAAACACCATATATTTT. This gives the protein CSALGPSGNTIYF.